Below, 32 T cell receptor beta chains from the same sample are listed, as sequenced in a study of regulatory and conventional T cells in RAG deficiency. The sorted conventional CD4+ T cells were CD25-low and CD127-high, with genomic DNA sequenced. The protocol was immunoSEQ multiplex PCR, while the TCRdb copy is restricted to in-frame clones and leaves out a portion. The table records 7,000 to 9,500 clones, around 96% of them present only once. The specimen sequenced was CD4+ effector T cells sorted from blood. These receptors were taken from a human donor with RAG deficiency presenting as severe combined immunodeficiency.

The chain is built from TRBV18 and TRBJ2-5, with D hard to call. Germline-derived CDR1 and CDR2 are KGHSH and LQKENI. The CDR3 length is 14 residues. Between the trimmed V and J ends, which lost 0 bases and 1 base, there was a span of 6 bases. Written as DNA, the CDR3 is TGTGCCAGCTCACCACCGAACGCCCAAGAGACCCAGTACTTC. It yields the protein CASSPPNAQETQYF.

This chain uses TRBV7-2 with TRBJ2-5, with 9 bases that match TRBD1. Losses at the gene ends were 1 base for V and 5 bases for J; bases not matched to a gene: 5. The CDR3 totals 15 residues. The germline V gene encodes CDR1 SGHTA and CDR2 FQGNSA. The CDR3 sequence: CASSLDTGGYETQYF. In nucleotides, the CDR3 is TGTGCCAGCAGCTTAGACACAGGGGGCTATGAGACCCAGTACTTC.

V gene TRBV5-1 combines with J gene TRBJ2-3; TRBD1 aligns across 8 bases. Germline V CDR1 and CDR2: SGHRS, YFSETQ. J was trimmed by 0 bases and V by 3 bases; bases with no gene match: 0. This CDR3 contains 14 residues. For the CDR3, the DNA is TGCGCCAGCAGCTGGACAGGGAGCACAGATACGCAGTATTTT. It codes for CASSWTGSTDTQYF.

The rearrangement uses TRBV28 and TRBJ2-7; weak D call: TRBD1 (5 bases). This CDR3 has 13 residues. V lost 5 bases to trimming and J lost 3 bases, with 11 bases between them. The V gene's germline CDR1 is MDHEN and CDR2 SYDVKM. The CDR3 sequence: CASSPDRFYEQYF. CDR3 sequence (DNA): TGTGCCAGCAGTCCCGACAGATTCTACGAGCAGTACTTC. Filled out from reference TRBV28 and TRBJ2-7, the complete variable domain reads DVKVTQSSRYLVKRTGEKVFLECVQDMDHENMFWYRQDPGLGLRLIYFSYDVKMKEKGDIPEGYSVSREKKERFSLILESASTNQTSMYLCASSPDRFYEQYFGPGTRLTVT.

The chain recombines TRBV20-1 with TRBJ2-5; 8 bases match TRBD1. This CDR3 has 11 amino acids. After removal of 5 bases from V and 5 bases from J, the junction contained 1 base not matched to a gene. The V gene's germline CDR1 is DFQATT and CDR2 SNEGSKA (reference sequence). The CDR3 bases are TGCAGTGCTCAGGGGGCCGAGACCCAGTACTTC. Protein sequence: CSAQGAETQYF.

The genes are TRBV6-1 and TRBJ1-1; unclear D gene. V was cut by 4 bases and J by 4 bases, with 10 bases left in between. In germline, CDR1 is MNHNS, CDR2 SASEGT. The CDR3 extends over 13 amino acids. The CDR3: CASSGRTGTEAFF. CDR3 DNA: TGTGCCAGCAGTGGAAGGACGGGCACTGAAGCTTTCTTT.

The chain uses TRBV10-1 and TRBJ2-2; D unclear. CDR3 size: 13 residues. Trimming stripped 5 bases from V and 4 bases from J, with 8 bases between. Germline V gene data show CDR1 as WNHNN and CDR2 as SYGVQD (reference sequence). The CDR3 region has the DNA TGCGCCAGCAGTCGACGGAGCACCGGGGAGCTGTTTTTT. As protein: CASSRRSTGELFF.

The V and J genes are TRBV4-3 and TRBJ2-2; no clear D. V was trimmed by 0 bases and J by 6 bases, leaving 8 bases between them. The CDR3 spans 14 residues. The germline V gene encodes CDR1 LGHNA and CDR2 YSLEER. The CDR3 spells CASSQDLGPGELFF. The CDR3 coding sequence is TGCGCCAGCAGCCAAGATCTAGGGCCCGGGGAGCTGTTTTTT.

The chain carries TRBV7-9 and TRBJ2-5; maybe TRBD2 (6 bases). CDR1 and CDR2 from the germline V gene are SEHNR and FQNEAQ (reference sequence). This CDR3 has 17 amino acids. The V gene lost 3 bases and the J gene lost 0 bases, with 17 bases spanning the gap. CDR3 in amino acids: CASSLGPGRRYQETQYF. CDR3 bases: TGTGCCAGCAGCTTGGGGCCAGGGAGGCGGTACCAAGAGACCCAGTACTTC.

CDR3 nucleotides: TGCAGTGCTAGAAGCAGGGCGGGCGCTTTCTTT. Amino acids: CSARSRAGAFF. The chain combines TRBV20-1 with TRBJ1-1, with a possible D match to TRBD1 (5 bases). CDR3 length equals 11 residues. Trimming took off 2 bases at V and 11 bases at J, with 12 bases between the two ends. The germline V gene has CDR1 DFQATT and CDR2 SNEGSKA (reference sequence).

The rearrangement uses TRBV11-2 and TRBJ2-7; D uncertain. Germline CDR1 reads SGHAT; CDR2 reads FQNNGV. The CDR3 is made up of 13 amino acids. Trimming stripped 0 bases from V and 1 base from J, with 4 bases between. The DNA of the CDR3 is TGTGCCAGCAGCTTAGACCCTTCCTACGAGCAGTACTTC. It translates to CASSLDPSYEQYF.

The chain joins TRBV9 to TRBJ2-7; D is uncertain. This CDR3 is 15 amino acids long. Germline CDR1 and CDR2: SGDLS and YYNGEE. Trimming stripped 0 bases from V and 0 bases from J, with 10 bases between. The CDR3 loop reads CASSVVPESSYEQYF. The DNA of the CDR3 is TGTGCCAGCAGCGTAGTTCCGGAAAGCTCCTACGAGCAGTACTTC.

The table lists this clone with a few counts. The chain couples TRBV7-9 to TRBJ1-1, with D possibly matching TRBD1 (5 bases). Germline-derived CDR1 and CDR2 are SEHNR and FQNEAQ (reference sequence). CDR3 length: 14 amino acids. Trimming took 3 bases from V and 1 from J, leaving 9 bases between them. The CDR3 coding sequence is TGTGCCAGCAGCTTCCGCGGGACGAACACTGAAGCTTTCTTT. Protein sequence: CASSFRGTNTEAFF.

The chain uses TRBV27 and TRBJ2-5, with D possibly called TRBD1 or TRBD2 (5 bases each). Trimming stripped 4 bases from V and 0 bases from J, with 21 bases between. CDR3 length equals 18 residues. CDR1 and CDR2 (germline): MNHEY, SMNVEV (reference sequence). CDR3 in amino acids: CASSSRGYRWGYQETQYF. Here the CDR3 DNA reads TGTGCCAGCAGTTCAAGGGGTTACAGGTGGGGGTACCAAGAGACCCAGTACTTC.

The genes are TRBV7-2 and TRBJ1-1, with D tentatively TRBD1 (6 bases). CDR3 length: 14 amino acids. V was clipped by 5 bases and J by 6 bases, with 16 bases between them. Per the germline V gene, CDR1 is SGHTA and CDR2 is FQGNSA. The CDR3 DNA sequence: TGTGCCAGCAGCAAACAGGGAGGGATTGCTGAAGCTTTCTTT. This translates into CASSKQGGIAEAFF.

The J gene is TRBJ2-3, the V gene TRBV19, with TRBD1 matching over 8 bases. CDR1 and CDR2 (germline): LNHDA, SQIVND (reference sequence). The CDR3 contains 15 residues. The trim removed 0 bases at V and 3 bases at J, leaving 2 bases unmatched. The CDR3 protein is CASSIDGQGTDTQYF. The CDR3 DNA reads TGTGCCAGTAGTATAGATGGACAGGGAACAGATACGCAGTATTTT.

The chain is built from TRBV4-2 and TRBJ2-6; 7 bases map to TRBD1. The CDR3 consists of 16 residues. V lost 3 bases, J lost 2 bases, and 4 bases stayed unmatched. Germline V gives CDR1 LGHNA, CDR2 YNFKEQ. The CDR3 region is CASSQGTVAGANVLTF. In DNA, the CDR3 is TGTGCCAGCAGCCAGGGGACAGTCGCTGGGGCCAACGTCCTGACTTTC.

This clone was detected only once. The rearrangement joins TRBV5-1 to TRBJ2-6; D remains unclear. V was shortened by 7 bases and J by 0 bases, with 11 bases between the two germline ends. The germline CDR1 and CDR2 sequences are SGHRS and YFSETQ. The CDR3 is made up of 15 amino acids. The CDR3: CASARSYSGANVLTF. CDR3 DNA: TGCGCCAGCGCTCGGTCCTACTCTGGGGCCAACGTCCTGACTTTC.

The chain couples TRBV25-1 to TRBJ2-2; D is ambiguous. V shed 1 base and J shed 1 base, with 4 bases lying between them. Germline loops: CDR1 MGHDK, CDR2 SYGVNS. The CDR3 has 14 residues. The CDR3 protein is CASSEWGNTGELFF. DNA of the CDR3: TGTGCCAGCAGTGAATGGGGGAACACCGGGGAGCTGTTTTTT.

This clone has only one observation. CDR3 sequence (DNA): TGTGCCAGCAACAAGGGGGGCCCAAAGACCCAGTACTTC. Residues: CASNKGGPKTQYF. This chain links TRBV2 with TRBJ2-5; either TRBD1 or TRBD2 may supply D (6 bases each). There are 13 residues in the CDR3. V lost 7 bases to trimming and J lost 6 bases, with 15 bases between them. Germline CDR1 is SNHLY and CDR2 is FYNNEI. The variable domain in full, with the rest retrieved from reference TRBV2 and TRBJ2-5, is EPEVTQTPSHQVTQMGQEVILRCVPISNHLYFYWYRQILGQKVEFLVSFYNNEISEKSEIFDDQFSVERPDGSNFTLKIRSTKLEDSAMYFCASNKGGPKTQYFGPGTRLLVL.

DNA of the CDR3: TGTGCCAGTAGTACCGGGACAGGGGCCTACGAGCAGTACTTC. Translated, it gives CASSTGTGAYEQYF. The chain joins TRBV19 to TRBJ2-7; 10 nucleotides match TRBD1. V shed 4 bases, J shed 2 bases, and the junction held 2 bases outside the gene matches. This CDR3 comprises 14 residues. Germline V gene data show CDR1 as LNHDA and CDR2 as SQIVND (reference sequence).

V and J are TRBV25-1 and TRBJ2-7; D remains ambiguous. Trimming pared 0 bases from V and 0 bases from J, leaving 0 bases between. Germline CDR1 is MGHDK and CDR2 is SYGVNS. The CDR3 consists of 12 residues. CDR3 coding DNA: TGTGCCAGCAGTGAATACTCCTACGAGCAGTACTTC. It encodes CASSEYSYEQYF.

The chain has TRBV5-1 and TRBJ2-4; D unresolved. Trimming removed 4 bases from V and 3 bases from J, with 8 bases in between. CDR1 SGHRS and CDR2 YFSETQ come from the germline V gene. There are 13 residues in the CDR3. CDR3 residues: CASSALDKNIQYF. For the CDR3, the DNA is TGCGCCAGCAGCGCACTGGACAAAAACATTCAGTACTTC.

In its sample, this clone was seen a few times. The V call is TRBV11-2, the J call TRBJ2-2; D is ambiguous. CDR3 length: 13 amino acids. Germline CDR1 and CDR2: SGHAT and FQNNGV. Trimming shortened V by 3 bases and J by 5 bases, and 7 bases separated the two germline ends. CDR3 DNA sequence: TGTGCCAGCAGCTTTACCGGGACCGGGGAGCTGTTTTTT. Amino acids: CASSFTGTGELFF.

Here the CDR3 reads CAWTGGGLNTDTQYF. CDR3 in DNA: TGTGCCTGGACTGGAGGGGGACTCAACACAGATACGCAGTATTTT. The chain carries TRBV30 and TRBJ2-3; either TRBD1 or TRBD2 may supply D (6 bases each). Trimming shortened V by 4 bases and J by 2 bases, and 16 bases separated the two germline ends. The CDR3 totals 15 residues. Germline-derived CDR1 and CDR2 are GTSNPN and SVGIG (reference sequence).

V gene TRBV18 combines with J gene TRBJ1-1; 7 bases align to TRBD1. The CDR3 has 15 residues. With 3 bases clipped from V and 5 bases from J, the junction kept 9 bases outside the gene matches. The germline CDR1 and CDR2 sequences are KGHSH and LQKENI. This CDR3 is CASSPSTGRRTEAFF. For the CDR3, the DNA is TGTGCCAGCTCACCCTCGACAGGGAGAAGGACTGAAGCTTTCTTT.

J is TRBJ2-7 and V is TRBV25-1, with 9 bases matching TRBD1. Unmatched junction bases numbered 11, after V lost 4 bases and J lost 4 bases. Germline CDR1 is MGHDK and CDR2 is SYGVNS. The CDR3 is made up of 16 amino acids. The CDR3 DNA reads as TGTGCCAGCAGTGGAGTCGCCGGGACAGGGTGGTACGAGCAGTACTTC. It translates to CASSGVAGTGWYEQYF.

The rearrangement links TRBV11-2 to TRBJ1-1, with a weak D call TRBD1 (5 bases). The CDR3 has 13 amino acids. V dropped 0 bases and J dropped 3 bases, with 5 bases sitting between them. The germline V gene has CDR1 SGHAT and CDR2 FQNNGV. The CDR3: CASSLDRDTEAFF. The CDR3 DNA follows: TGTGCCAGCAGCTTAGACAGGGACACTGAAGCTTTCTTT.

This chain connects TRBV5-1 to TRBJ2-5; weak D call: TRBD2 (6 bases). Trimming pared 5 bases from V and 5 bases from J, leaving 10 bases between. The CDR3 runs to 12 residues. The V gene's germline CDR1 is SGHRS and CDR2 YFSETQ. CDR3 bases: TGCGCCAGCAGGCGGGGTCGGGAGACCCAGTACTTC. This codes for CASRRGRETQYF.

The chain has TRBV2 and TRBJ1-1; D is possibly TRBD1 (6 bases). Trimming took 7 bases from V and 1 from J, leaving 13 bases between them. CDR3 length equals 14 residues. Germline-derived CDR1 and CDR2 are SNHLY and FYNNEI. This chain's CDR3 is CASKDRGWNTEAFF. The CDR3 DNA sequence: TGTGCCAGCAAGGATAGGGGGTGGAACACTGAAGCTTTCTTT.

This clone was recorded only once. For the CDR3, the DNA is TGTGCCAGCAGCCCCACGGGCAGGGGGACCTATGGCTACACCTTC. This encodes CASSPTGRGTYGYTF. The V gene is TRBV7-2, the J gene TRBJ1-2; the match to TRBD1 covers 7 bases. CDR3 size: 15 residues. Germline V lookup: CDR1 SGHTA, CDR2 FQGNSA. Trimming at V came to 5 bases and at J to 4 bases, leaving 10 bases not matched to a gene.

The gene calls are TRBV10-3 and TRBJ2-7; the D gene is possibly TRBD1 (5 bases). Trimming took off 0 bases at V and 6 bases at J, with 6 bases between the two ends. Germline lookup yields CDR1 ENHRY and CDR2 SYGVKD. This CDR3 spans 12 amino acids. The DNA of the CDR3 is TGTGCCATCAGTGAGTCAAGGGGCGAGCAGTACTTC. Translated: CAISESRGEQYF.